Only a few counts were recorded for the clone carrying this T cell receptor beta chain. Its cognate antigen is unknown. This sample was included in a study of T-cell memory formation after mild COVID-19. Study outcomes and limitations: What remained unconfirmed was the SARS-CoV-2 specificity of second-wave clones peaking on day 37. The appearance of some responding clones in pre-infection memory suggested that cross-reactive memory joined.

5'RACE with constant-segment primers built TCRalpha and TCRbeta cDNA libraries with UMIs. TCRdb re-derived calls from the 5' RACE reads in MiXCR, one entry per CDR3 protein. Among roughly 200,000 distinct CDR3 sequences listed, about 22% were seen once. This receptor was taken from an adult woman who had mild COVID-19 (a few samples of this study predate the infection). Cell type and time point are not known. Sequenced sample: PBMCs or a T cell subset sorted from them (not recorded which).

The CDR3: CASTLTGPLNTEAFF. The CDR3 region has the DNA TGTGCCAGCACCCTGACAGGGCCTTTGAACACTGAAGCTTTCTTT. The rearrangement links TRBV12-3 or TRBV12-4 to TRBJ1-1; 7 bases agree with TRBD1. The CDR3 covers 15 residues. The V gene end was trimmed by 7 bases and the J gene end by 0 bases; junction bases not matched to a gene: 8.